Listed here are 4 T cell receptor beta chains from one sample, sequenced in a study of T cells in women clearing cervical HPV infection. Here immunoSEQ multiplex PCR was the method, and the copy in TCRdb shows in-frame clones only, minus some. This listing includes about 39,000 clones. Input material: blood buffy coat. These receptors all stem from a woman aged 18 to 75 with a cervical HPV16 infection that either progressed to CIN3+ or cleared (not recorded which).

About this clone itself: The CDR3 end lies 3 residues beyond the end of the read and is filled in from the germline J gene. V is TRBV30 and J is TRBJ1-2; D uncertain. This CDR3 contains 16 residues. Germline CDR1 is GTSNPN and CDR2 is SVGIG (reference sequence). V dropped 3 bases and J dropped 4 bases, with 21 bases sitting between them. This CDR3 is CAWSSRGTKQIYGYTF. The covered CDR3 bases are TGTGCCTGGAGCTCGCGCGGCACGAAGCAAATCTATGGC.

Turning to this clone: The CDR3 extends 3 residues past the end of the read, so its final part is completed from the germline J gene. The chain carries TRBV19 and TRBJ2-3; 13 nucleotides match TRBD2. This CDR3 has 19 residues. Trimming cost V 5 bases and J 2 bases; bases outside gene matches: 13. CDR1 is LNHDA, CDR2 SQIVND, per germline (reference sequence). CDR3 amino acids: CASSPLRTSGGVLTDTQYF. The sequenced part of the CDR3 DNA is TGTGCCAGTAGTCCCCTTCGGACTAGCGGGGGAGTACTCACAGATACG. The variable domain in full, with the rest retrieved from reference TRBV19 and TRBJ2-3, is DGGITQSPKYLFRKEGQNVTLSCEQNLNHDAMYWYRQDPGQGLRLIYYSQIVNDFQKGDIAEGYSVSREKKESFPLTVTSAQKNPTAFYLCASSPLRTSGGVLTDTQYFGPGTRLTVL.

As to this clone: The read is 3 residues too short to cover the CDR3 end, so that end is filled in from the germline J gene. This chain joins TRBV20-1 and TRBJ1-2; 9 nucleotides agree with TRBD1. Germline-derived CDR1 and CDR2 are DFQATT and SNEGSKA (reference sequence). The CDR3 contains 13 residues. CDR3 in amino acids: CSGGGWTGEGYTF. The CDR3 bases that were read are TGCAGTGGGGGCGGGTGGACAGGGGAAGGC.

Concerning this clone itself: The read stops 3 residues short of the end of the CDR3; the missing end is completed from the germline J gene. The J gene is TRBJ2-5, the V gene TRBV2; the match to TRBD1 covers 10 bases. Germline V CDR1 and CDR2: SNHLY, FYNNEI. V lost 5 bases, J lost 5 bases, and 2 bases stayed unmatched. CDR3 length: 13 residues. The CDR3 reads CASSRDRGETQYF. CDR3 DNA (partial): TGTGCCAGCAGTAGGGACAGGGGCGAGACC.